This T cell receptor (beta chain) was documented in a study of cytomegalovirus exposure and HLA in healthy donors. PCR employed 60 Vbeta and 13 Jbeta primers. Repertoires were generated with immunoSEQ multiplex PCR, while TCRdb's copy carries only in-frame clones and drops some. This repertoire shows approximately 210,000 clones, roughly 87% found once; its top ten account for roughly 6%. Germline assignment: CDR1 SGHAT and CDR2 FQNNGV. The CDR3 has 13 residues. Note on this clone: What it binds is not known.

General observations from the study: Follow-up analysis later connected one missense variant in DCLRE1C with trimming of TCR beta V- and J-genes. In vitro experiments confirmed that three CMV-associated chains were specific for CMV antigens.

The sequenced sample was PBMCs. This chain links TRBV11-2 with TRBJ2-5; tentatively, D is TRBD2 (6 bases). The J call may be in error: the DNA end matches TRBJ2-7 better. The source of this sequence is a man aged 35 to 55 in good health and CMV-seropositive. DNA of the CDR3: TGTGCCAGCAGCTTACAGACTAGTTACGAGCAGTACTTC. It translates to CASSLQTSYEQYF.